The rows below give T cell receptor beta chains drawn from one sample of a study of OX40 agonist ivuxolimab in advanced cancers. Assay used: immunoSEQ multiplex PCR; TCRdb lists only in-frame clones, some missing. The sample carries roughly 80,000 clones, 65% to 90% recorded once. The specimen was CD4+ or CD8+ T cells sorted from blood, collected in a trial of the OX40 agonist ivuxolimab. The receptors derive from an adult with an advanced solid tumor such as melanoma, head and neck, liver or kidney cancer. Both conserved end residues are part of each CDR3. The order of the fields is V gene, clone size, D gene, J gene, CDR3 DNA, CDR3 protein. D genes are given only for firm matches. Clone size appears in some rows only: once, few, many, or a class for an expanded clone.

v_gene: TRBV11-2
abundance: -
d_gene: -
j_gene: TRBJ2-2
CDR3nt: TGTGCCAGCAGCCGGTCGAGGGGGGAGCTGTTTTTT
CDR3aa: CASSRSRGELFF

v_gene: TRBV9
abundance: -
d_gene: TRBD1
j_gene: TRBJ1-2
CDR3nt: TGTGCCAGCAGCATCGACGACAGGGGGACTAACTATGGCTACACCTTC
CDR3aa: CASSIDDRGTNYGYTF

v_gene: TRBV28
abundance: -
d_gene: -
j_gene: TRBJ1-2
CDR3nt: TGTGCCAGCAGTTTCCGGGGGCGCCTTGGCTACACCTTC
CDR3aa: CASSFRGRLGYTF

v_gene: TRBV5-8
abundance: -
d_gene: -
j_gene: TRBJ2-3
CDR3nt: TGTGCCAGCAGGGGGGTTTACACAGATACGCAGTATTTT
CDR3aa: CASRGVYTDTQYF

v_gene: TRBV30
abundance: -
d_gene: TRBD2
j_gene: TRBJ2-5
CDR3nt: TGTGCCTGGAGCGTCCTAGCGGGAGGAGAGACCCAGTACTTC
CDR3aa: CAWSVLAGGETQYF

v_gene: TRBV29-1
abundance: -
d_gene: -
j_gene: TRBJ2-5
CDR3nt: TGCAGCGTTGAAGTCCCCGGGGAGACCCAGTACTTC
CDR3aa: CSVEVPGETQYF

v_gene: TRBV5-4
abundance: -
d_gene: -
j_gene: TRBJ2-7
CDR3nt: TGTGCCAGCAGAGCCCGGACGGACAACTACGAGCAGTACTTC
CDR3aa: CASRARTDNYEQYF

v_gene: TRBV7-6
abundance: -
d_gene: -
j_gene: TRBJ2-7
CDR3nt: TGTGCCAGCAGGCGGCGAGGGGTATGGGACGAGCAGTACTTC
CDR3aa: CASRRRGVWDEQYF

v_gene: TRBV5-4
abundance: -
d_gene: -
j_gene: TRBJ2-7
CDR3nt: TGTGCCAGCAGCCAAGAGGTAGCGGTTAGCTCCTACGAGCAGTACTTC
CDR3aa: CASSQEVAVSSYEQYF

v_gene: TRBV9
abundance: -
d_gene: -
j_gene: TRBJ1-5
CDR3nt: TGTGCCAGCAGCCCTGACCCATATAGCAATCAGCCCCAGCATTTT
CDR3aa: CASSPDPYSNQPQHF

v_gene: TRBV5-1
abundance: -
d_gene: -
j_gene: TRBJ2-7
CDR3nt: TGCGCCAGCACCCTGTCCACCTCGGGAGCCGGCTCCTACGAGCAGTACTTC
CDR3aa: CASTLSTSGAGSYEQYF

v_gene: TRBV5-6
abundance: -
d_gene: -
j_gene: TRBJ1-2
CDR3nt: TGTGCCAGCAGCTTGGAGGGGGTTTTGAGGGGCGATGGCTACACCTTC
CDR3aa: CASSLEGVLRGDGYTF

v_gene: TRBV7-2
abundance: few
d_gene: -
j_gene: TRBJ1-6
CDR3nt: TGTGCCAGCAGCTTCACAGGGAACTCACCCCTCCACTTT
CDR3aa: CASSFTGNSPLHF

v_gene: TRBV7-3
abundance: -
d_gene: -
j_gene: TRBJ2-2
CDR3nt: TGTGCCAGCAGTCCTACTAGGACCGGGGAGCTGTTTTTT
CDR3aa: CASSPTRTGELFF

v_gene: TRBV2
abundance: -
d_gene: -
j_gene: TRBJ2-7
CDR3nt: TGTGCCGGCAAGCGGCTACACCTCGAGCAGTACTTC
CDR3aa: CAGKRLHLEQYF

v_gene: TRBV5-1
abundance: -
d_gene: -
j_gene: TRBJ1-5
CDR3nt: TGCGCCAGCAGCCAAGGACCCAATCAGCCCCAGCATTTT
CDR3aa: CASSQGPNQPQHF

v_gene: TRBV6-4
abundance: -
d_gene: -
j_gene: TRBJ2-1
CDR3nt: TGTGCCAGCAGTGGGGGTACCAATGAGCAGTTCTTC
CDR3aa: CASSGGTNEQFF

v_gene: TRBV9
abundance: -
d_gene: -
j_gene: TRBJ2-7
CDR3nt: TGTGCCAGCAGCCCACGGGACTTAAACTACGAGCAGTACTTC
CDR3aa: CASSPRDLNYEQYF

v_gene: TRBV7-3
abundance: once
d_gene: TRBD2
j_gene: TRBJ2-3
CDR3nt: TGTGCCAGCAGCTCCGCGGGACTAGCGGGCACAGATACGCAGTATTTT
CDR3aa: CASSSAGLAGTDTQYF

v_gene: TRBV18
abundance: -
d_gene: -
j_gene: TRBJ1-5
CDR3nt: TGTGCCAGCTCACCAACGGAAGGCAATCAGCCCCAGCATTTT
CDR3aa: CASSPTEGNQPQHF

v_gene: TRBV29-1
abundance: -
d_gene: -
j_gene: TRBJ1-1
CDR3nt: TGCAGCGTAATAAAGGTCCCTGAAGCTTTCTTT
CDR3aa: CSVIKVPEAFF

v_gene: TRBV19
abundance: -
d_gene: TRBD2
j_gene: TRBJ2-7
CDR3nt: TGTGCCAGTAGTATGGAACTAGCGGGATCCTACGAGCAGTACTTC
CDR3aa: CASSMELAGSYEQYF

v_gene: TRBV6-1
abundance: -
d_gene: -
j_gene: TRBJ1-2
CDR3nt: TGTGCCACCACCCACCGGAACTATGGCTACACCTTC
CDR3aa: CATTHRNYGYTF

v_gene: TRBV6-5
abundance: -
d_gene: -
j_gene: TRBJ1-1
CDR3nt: TGTGCCAGCAGCGGGCAGGGGCATATGAACACTGAAGCTTTCTTT
CDR3aa: CASSGQGHMNTEAFF

v_gene: TRBV9
abundance: -
d_gene: TRBD2
j_gene: TRBJ2-4
CDR3nt: TGTGCCAGCAGCGTAGGGGCTAGCGGGGCCAAAAACATTCAGTACTTC
CDR3aa: CASSVGASGAKNIQYF

v_gene: TRBV9
abundance: -
d_gene: TRBD1
j_gene: TRBJ1-2
CDR3nt: TGTGCCAGCAGCCTATGGGACAGGGGAGAGAATGGCTACACCTTC
CDR3aa: CASSLWDRGENGYTF

v_gene: TRBV2
abundance: -
d_gene: TRBD1
j_gene: TRBJ1-5
CDR3nt: TGTGCCAGCAGTCATCCCGGGACAGGGGTGAGTCAGCCCCAGCATTTT
CDR3aa: CASSHPGTGVSQPQHF

v_gene: TRBV6-1
abundance: -
d_gene: TRBD2
j_gene: TRBJ2-5
CDR3nt: TGTGCCAGCAGTGAAGACCCCCCGGGAGGGTCCGTCCAAGAGACCCAGTACTTC
CDR3aa: CASSEDPPGGSVQETQYF

v_gene: TRBV11-1
abundance: -
d_gene: -
j_gene: TRBJ2-7
CDR3nt: TGTGCCAGCAGCTTCCAGGACAGTGCCTCGTTGGAGCAGTACTTC
CDR3aa: CASSFQDSASLEQYF

v_gene: TRBV25-1
abundance: -
d_gene: TRBD2
j_gene: TRBJ2-1
CDR3nt: TGTGCCAGCAGTGAATATAAAGGGCTAGCGGGAGGGAGTCGTGAGCAGTTCTTC
CDR3aa: CASSEYKGLAGGSREQFF

v_gene: TRBV27
abundance: -
d_gene: TRBD2
j_gene: TRBJ2-1
CDR3nt: TGTGCCAGCAGTTCCATCGCGAGGCGGGAGGGCTTCAATGAGCAGTTCTTC
CDR3aa: CASSSIARREGFNEQFF

v_gene: TRBV30
abundance: -
d_gene: TRBD2
j_gene: TRBJ2-3
CDR3nt: TGTGCCTGGAGTGATGGCGGGAGGAGCACAGATACGCAGTATTTT
CDR3aa: CAWSDGGRSTDTQYF

v_gene: TRBV5-1
abundance: -
d_gene: -
j_gene: TRBJ2-6
CDR3nt: TGCGCCAGCAGCTTGGGGCACTACTCTGGGGCCAACGTCCTGACTTTC
CDR3aa: CASSLGHYSGANVLTF

v_gene: TRBV29-1
abundance: -
d_gene: -
j_gene: TRBJ2-7
CDR3nt: TGCAGCGTGGCGGGTATGTCCTACGAGCAGTACTTC
CDR3aa: CSVAGMSYEQYF

v_gene: TRBV19
abundance: -
d_gene: -
j_gene: TRBJ1-1
CDR3nt: TGTGCCAGTAGGTCGGGGGGCCGTGTGAACACTGAAGCTTTCTTT
CDR3aa: CASRSGGRVNTEAFF

v_gene: TRBV7-2
abundance: -
d_gene: -
j_gene: TRBJ2-5
CDR3nt: TGTGCCAGCAGCTCCCCCCCGGTTGGGGCCGGGGAGACCCAGTACTTC
CDR3aa: CASSSPPVGAGETQYF

v_gene: TRBV7-2
abundance: -
d_gene: -
j_gene: TRBJ2-7
CDR3nt: TGTGCCAGCAGCCCGACCCCAGGGCCTTGGGACGAGCAGTACTTC
CDR3aa: CASSPTPGPWDEQYF